The 27 T cell receptor beta chains in this list originate from one sample, sequenced in a study of monozygotic twins with inflammatory bowel disease. TCRdb reprocessed the 5' RACE reads and reports one entry per CDR3 protein, with no DNA. This table lists 210,000 or so distinct CDR3 sequences. Sequencing input: blood. The receptors shown here come from a human donor with ulcerative colitis or Crohn's disease, or a healthy co-twin of an affected twin (not recorded which).

V is TRBV4-1 and J is TRBJ1-2; TCRdb reports TRBD1, a call that lacks DNA to check it against. Germline V gives CDR1 MGHRA, CDR2 YSYEKL. The CDR3 has 16 amino acids. This CDR3 reads CASSPGRTRGNYGYTF.

The rearrangement joins TRBV4-2 to TRBJ2-7; TCRdb's D call of TRBD2 is untestable without DNA. The CDR3 runs 16 residues. CDR1 LGHNA and CDR2 YNFKEQ come from the germline V gene. This CDR3 reads CASSREYRDATYEQYF.

The V call is TRBV6-2 or TRBV6-3, the J call TRBJ2-1. The germline CDR1 and CDR2 sequences are MNHEY and SVGEGT. The CDR3 has 15 residues. This chain's CDR3 is CASSYSGVSYNEQFF.

The rearrangement links TRBV6-5 to TRBJ1-6; the TCRdb D gene call, TRBD1, has no DNA to confirm it. Germline V gene lookup returns CDR1 MNHEY and CDR2 SVGAGI. The CDR3 has 15 amino acids. CDR3 loop: CASSYVGEGGSPLHF.

The chain couples TRBV7-3 to TRBJ2-2; TCRdb's D call, TRBD2, is unchecked because there is no DNA. This CDR3 region has 16 residues. Germline CDR1 reads SGHTA; CDR2 reads FQGTGA. The CDR3: CASSPTGGPYTGELFF.

The CDR3 here is CSTGPEGGYTF. The chain joins TRBV29-1 to TRBJ1-2. The CDR3 is 11 amino acids. Germline CDR1 and CDR2: SQVTM and ANQGSEA.

The V call is TRBV10-3, the J call TRBJ2-7; TCRdb selects TRBD1, and the lack of DNA leaves this call unchecked. CDR1 and CDR2 from the germline V gene are ENHRY and SYGVKD. This CDR3 has 16 amino acids. CDR3 protein: CAITTQFGTGLYEQYF.

This chain joins TRBV5-1 and TRBJ2-3; as DNA is missing, the TRBD2 call by TCRdb cannot be tested. The length of the CDR3 is 17 residues. CDR1 is SGHRS, CDR2 YFSETQ, per germline. CDR3 residues: CASSLVGGGGAQDTQYF.

V usage is TRBV20-1 and J usage is TRBJ2-1; lacking DNA, the TRBD2 call made by TCRdb goes unchecked. The CDR3 spans 15 residues. The V gene's germline CDR1 is DFQATT and CDR2 SNEGSKA (reference sequence). This chain's CDR3 is CSARDLGAQYNEQFF.

This chain connects TRBV4-2 to TRBJ1-2; the D call of TRBD1 rests on TCRdb alone, since no DNA is present to check it. The CDR3 has 15 residues. Germline lookup yields CDR1 LGHNA and CDR2 YNFKEQ. CDR3: CASSQGPGANYGYTF.

The rearrangement joins TRBV6-5 to TRBJ2-4; the TRBD1 assignment by TCRdb is unverifiable without DNA. Germline assignment: CDR1 MNHEY and CDR2 SVGAGI. The length of the CDR3 is 13 residues. The CDR3 loop is CASATGTKNIQYF.

V and J are TRBV5-1 and TRBJ2-7. The length of the CDR3 is 13 residues. The germline V gene encodes CDR1 SGHRS and CDR2 YFSETQ. The CDR3 spells CASSLSGPYEQYF. Together with reference TRBV5-1 and TRBJ2-7, the CDR3 gives the full variable domain: KAGVTQTPRYLIKTRGQQVTLSCSPISGHRSVSWYQQTPGQGLQFLFEYFSETQRNKGNFPGRFSGRQFSNSRSEMNVSTLELGDSALYLCASSLSGPYEQYFGPGTRLTVT.

V usage is TRBV6-1 and J usage is TRBJ1-4; checking the TCRdb D call of TRBD1 is not possible without DNA. Germline V lookup: CDR1 MNHNS, CDR2 SASEGT. This CDR3 contains 15 residues. CDR3 sequence: CAGSRNRGANEKLFF.

The rearrangement uses TRBV7-2 and TRBJ2-3; no DNA is available, so the TRBD1 call from TCRdb remains unchecked. The CDR3 runs to 15 residues. Germline assignment: CDR1 SGHTA and CDR2 FQGNSA. The CDR3 is CASSLDGTRSDTQYF.

The gene calls are TRBV20-1 and TRBJ1-5. CDR3 size: 12 residues. In germline, CDR1 is DFQATT, CDR2 SNEGSKA (reference sequence). The CDR3 here is CSARDNNQPQHF.

The chain employs TRBV29-1 and TRBJ2-3. This CDR3 has 14 amino acids. The germline V gene encodes CDR1 SQVTM and CDR2 ANQGSEA. CDR3 sequence: CSVSGLAGTDTQHF.

The V call is TRBV7-2, the J call TRBJ1-1; TCRdb gives TRBD1 as the D gene, but with no DNA this cannot be confirmed. The CDR3 spans 15 residues. Germline loops: CDR1 SGHTA, CDR2 FQGNSA. The CDR3 reads CASSLRGGANTEAFF. The full variable domain, completed using reference TRBV7-2 and TRBJ1-1, is GAGVSQSPSNKVTEKGKDVELRCDPISGHTALYWYRQSLGQGLEFLIYFQGNSAPDKSGLPSDRFSAERTGGSVSTLTIQRTQQEDSAVYLCASSLRGGANTEAFFGQGTRLTVV.

The chain's CDR3 is CASSLLAGASEQYF. The V gene is TRBV5-1, the J gene TRBJ2-7; TCRdb's assignment of TRBD2 cannot be checked, as there is no DNA. The germline CDR1 and CDR2 sequences are SGHRS and YFSETQ. This CDR3 contains 14 residues.

The V gene is TRBV10-3, the J gene TRBJ2-1; TCRdb lists TRBD2, though no DNA is available to test this call. This CDR3 contains 16 residues. CDR1 ENHRY and CDR2 SYGVKD come from the germline V gene. CDR3 loop: CAISDVLGSGDNEQFF.

V is TRBV3-1 and J is TRBJ1-1; TCRdb selects TRBD1, and the lack of DNA leaves this call unchecked. Germline loops: CDR1 LGHDT, CDR2 YNNKEL (reference sequence). The CDR3 runs to 11 residues. The CDR3 region is CASSGPGEAFF. The variable domain in full, completed from reference TRBV3-1 and TRBJ1-1, reads DTAVSQTPKYLVTQMGNDKSIKCEQNLGHDTMYWYKQDSKKFLKIMFSYNNKELIINETVPNRFSPKSPDKAHLNLHINSLELGDSAVYFCASSGPGEAFFGQGTRLTVV.

The chain combines TRBV3-1 with TRBJ1-3. The CDR3 runs to 14 residues. Germline-derived CDR1 and CDR2 are LGHDT and YNNKEL (reference sequence). The CDR3: CASSEQLSGNTIYF.

The chain has TRBV6-5 and TRBJ2-2; TCRdb's D gene call, TRBD1, goes unchecked for lack of DNA. The CDR3 is 13 residues long. Germline V gene sequence: CDR1 MNHEY, CDR2 SVGAGI. CDR3: CARPGGRTGELFF.

This chain links TRBV3-1 with TRBJ2-1; the TRBD2 assignment by TCRdb is unverifiable without DNA. The CDR3 runs to 14 residues. From germline, CDR1 is LGHDT and CDR2 YNNKEL (reference sequence). The CDR3 loop reads CASSHSTAVNEQFF.

The V gene is TRBV6-4, the J gene TRBJ1-5. This CDR3 has 13 residues. Germline V CDR1 and CDR2: MRHNA, SNTAGT. The CDR3 loop reads CASSKESNQPQHF.

The chain recombines TRBV27 with TRBJ2-7; TCRdb lists TRBD1, though no DNA is available to test this call. The CDR3 consists of 13 residues. Germline-derived CDR1 and CDR2 are MNHEY and SMNVEV (reference sequence). CDR3 sequence reads: CASRLRGAYEQYF.

The V and J genes are TRBV18 and TRBJ2-5. Germline CDR1 is KGHSH and CDR2 is LQKENI. The CDR3 has 14 residues. The CDR3: CASSPIQAPETQYF.

V gene TRBV3-1 combines with J gene TRBJ2-7; the D call from TCRdb, TRBD2, cannot be confirmed without DNA. CDR1 and CDR2 (germline): LGHDT, YNNKEL (reference sequence). There are 15 residues in the CDR3. The CDR3: CASSQGLAGVTEQYF.